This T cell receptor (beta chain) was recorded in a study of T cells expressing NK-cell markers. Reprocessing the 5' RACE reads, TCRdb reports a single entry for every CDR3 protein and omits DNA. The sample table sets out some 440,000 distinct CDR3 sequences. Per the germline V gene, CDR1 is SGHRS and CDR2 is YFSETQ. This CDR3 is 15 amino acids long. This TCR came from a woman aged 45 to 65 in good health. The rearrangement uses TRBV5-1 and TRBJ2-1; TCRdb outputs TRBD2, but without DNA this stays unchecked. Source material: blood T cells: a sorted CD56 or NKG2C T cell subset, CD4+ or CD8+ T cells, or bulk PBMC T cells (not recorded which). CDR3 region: CASSWAQGGVDEQFF.